Listed below are T cell receptor beta chains from one sample, sequenced in a study of blood T cell repertoires in COVID-19. The repertoire was sequenced with immunoSEQ multiplex PCR; TCRdb's copy has only in-frame clones and lacks some. The sample has over 250,000 clones, 89% seen once. The sample consisted of peripheral blood. These receptors all come from a man aged 50-59 years with acute or convalescent COVID-19. Both conserved end residues are part of each CDR3. Clone size, where shown, is once, few, many, or a class for clones that have expanded.

CDR3: CASSFSGQETQYF
size: NA
J: TRBJ2-5
V: TRBV12-3/TRBV12-4

CDR3: CASSQPSRGETQYF
size: once
J: TRBJ2-5
V: TRBV23-1

CDR3: CASSPKGPYEQYF
size: NA
J: TRBJ2-7
V: TRBV7-9

CDR3: CAISAGRGTDTQYF
size: NA
J: TRBJ2-3
V: TRBV10-3

CDR3: CASSERFAGPSNYGYTF
size: NA
J: TRBJ1-2
V: TRBV6-1

CDR3: CASSAGNNYGYTF
size: NA
J: TRBJ1-2
V: TRBV2

CDR3: CASSLLSMGLTNTGELFF
size: once
J: TRBJ2-2
V: TRBV7-3

CDR3: CASGPRGLNTEAFF
size: NA
J: TRBJ1-1
V: TRBV12-5

CDR3: CSVGQGNTEAFF
size: NA
J: TRBJ1-1
V: TRBV29-1

CDR3: CASSSRSYTDTQYF
size: NA
J: TRBJ2-3
V: TRBV11-3

CDR3: CSVDRQYTEAFF
size: NA
J: TRBJ1-1
V: TRBV29-1

CDR3: CASSQDEGAGGLNEQFF
size: once
J: TRBJ2-1
V: TRBV4-2

CDR3: CASGTGNEQFF
size: once
J: TRBJ2-1
V: TRBV27

CDR3: CASSPQGHLLPGELFF
size: once
J: TRBJ2-2
V: TRBV3-1/TRBV3-2

CDR3: CASSRGTQNTEAFF
size: few
J: TRBJ1-1
V: TRBV4-1

CDR3: CASSQRQGLGGYTF
size: NA
J: TRBJ1-2
V: TRBV3-1/TRBV3-2

CDR3: CASSGQGVSGGYTF
size: once
J: TRBJ1-2
V: TRBV19

CDR3: CASRMGGLDTEAFF
size: NA
J: TRBJ1-1
V: TRBV10-1

CDR3: CATSRGGIGSGFEDEQFF
size: once
J: TRBJ2-1
V: TRBV15

CDR3: CASSPQDPSSYNEQFF
size: NA
J: TRBJ2-1
V: TRBV25-1

CDR3: CASSPGGAGANVLTF
size: NA
J: TRBJ2-6
V: TRBV11-1

CDR3: CAWTAGGDTGELFF
size: NA
J: TRBJ2-2
V: TRBV30

CDR3: CAAGERPLHF
size: NA
J: TRBJ1-6
V: TRBV30

CDR3: CSASPLTGLSSPLHF
size: NA
J: TRBJ1-6
V: TRBV20-1